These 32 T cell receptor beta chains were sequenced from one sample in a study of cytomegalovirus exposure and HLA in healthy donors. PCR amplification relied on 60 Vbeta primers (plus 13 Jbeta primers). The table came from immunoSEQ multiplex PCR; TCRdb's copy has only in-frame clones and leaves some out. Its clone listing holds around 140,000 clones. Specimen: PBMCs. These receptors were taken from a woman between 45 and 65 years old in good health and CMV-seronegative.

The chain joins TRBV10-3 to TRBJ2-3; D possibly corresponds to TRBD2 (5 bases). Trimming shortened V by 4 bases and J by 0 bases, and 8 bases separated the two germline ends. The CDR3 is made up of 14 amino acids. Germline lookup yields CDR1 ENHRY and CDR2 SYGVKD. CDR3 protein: CAISVPGSTDTQYF. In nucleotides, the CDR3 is TGTGCCATCAGTGTCCCGGGGAGCACAGATACGCAGTATTTT.

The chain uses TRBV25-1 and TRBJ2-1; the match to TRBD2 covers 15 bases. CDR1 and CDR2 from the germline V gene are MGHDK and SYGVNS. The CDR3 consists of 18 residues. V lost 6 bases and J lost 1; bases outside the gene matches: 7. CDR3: CASRRTSGGAGSYNEQFF. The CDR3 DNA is TGTGCCAGCAGGCGGACTAGCGGGGGGGCAGGTTCCTACAATGAGCAGTTCTTC.

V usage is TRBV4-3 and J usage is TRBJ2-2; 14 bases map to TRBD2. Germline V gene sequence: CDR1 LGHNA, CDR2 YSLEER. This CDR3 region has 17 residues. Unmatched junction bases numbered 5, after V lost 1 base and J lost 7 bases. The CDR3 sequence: CASSQVGLAGADGELFF. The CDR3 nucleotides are TGCGCCAGCAGCCAAGTGGGACTAGCGGGAGCGGACGGGGAGCTGTTTTTT.

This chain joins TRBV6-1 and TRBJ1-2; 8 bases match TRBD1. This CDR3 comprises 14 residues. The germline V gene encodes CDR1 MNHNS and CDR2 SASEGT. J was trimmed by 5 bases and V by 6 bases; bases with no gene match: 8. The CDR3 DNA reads TGTGCCAGCAGATGGACAGGGAGGCAATATGGCTACACCTTC. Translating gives CASRWTGRQYGYTF.

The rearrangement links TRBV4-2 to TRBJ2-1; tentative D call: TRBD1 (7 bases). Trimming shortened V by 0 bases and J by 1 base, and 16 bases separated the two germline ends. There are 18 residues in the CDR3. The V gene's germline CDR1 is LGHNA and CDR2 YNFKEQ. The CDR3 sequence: CASSQDPRRGPSYNEQFF. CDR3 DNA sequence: TGTGCCAGCAGCCAAGACCCTAGGAGGGGGCCGTCCTACAATGAGCAGTTCTTC.

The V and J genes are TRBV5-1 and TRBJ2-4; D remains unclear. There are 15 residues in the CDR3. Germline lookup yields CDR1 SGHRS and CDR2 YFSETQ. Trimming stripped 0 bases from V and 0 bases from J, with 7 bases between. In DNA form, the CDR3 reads TGCGCCAGCAGCTTGGAATCCCTAGCCAAAAACATTCAGTACTTC. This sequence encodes CASSLESLAKNIQYF.

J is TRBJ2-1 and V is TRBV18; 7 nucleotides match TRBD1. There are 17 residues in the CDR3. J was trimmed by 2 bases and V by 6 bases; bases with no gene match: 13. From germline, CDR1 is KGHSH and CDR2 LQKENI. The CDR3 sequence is CASSQYIGTDTYNEQFF. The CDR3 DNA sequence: TGTGCCAGCTCCCAATATATAGGGACAGACACCTACAATGAGCAGTTCTTC.

DNA for the CDR3: TGCGCCAGCAGCTTGGCACCCCGTCGCTTGGAGGGTAACTATGGCTACACCTTC. Residues: CASSLAPRRLEGNYGYTF. V usage is TRBV5-1 and J usage is TRBJ1-2; D is undetermined. The CDR3 is made up of 18 amino acids. The V gene's germline CDR1 is SGHRS and CDR2 YFSETQ. V gave up 0 bases and J gave up 1 base, with 19 bases separating them.

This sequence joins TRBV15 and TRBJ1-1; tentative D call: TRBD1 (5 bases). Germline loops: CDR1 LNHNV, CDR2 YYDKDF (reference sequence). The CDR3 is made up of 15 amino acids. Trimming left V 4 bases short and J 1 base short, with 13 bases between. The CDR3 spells CATSKRGFQNTEAFF. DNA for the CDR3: TGTGCCACCAGCAAGCGGGGCTTCCAGAACACTGAAGCTTTCTTT.

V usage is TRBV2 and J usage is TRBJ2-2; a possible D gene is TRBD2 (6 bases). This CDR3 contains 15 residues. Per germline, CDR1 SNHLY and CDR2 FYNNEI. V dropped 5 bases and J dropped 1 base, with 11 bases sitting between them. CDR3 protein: CASSSGTWNTGELFF. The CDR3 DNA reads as TGTGCCAGCAGTTCCGGGACTTGGAACACCGGGGAGCTGTTTTTT.

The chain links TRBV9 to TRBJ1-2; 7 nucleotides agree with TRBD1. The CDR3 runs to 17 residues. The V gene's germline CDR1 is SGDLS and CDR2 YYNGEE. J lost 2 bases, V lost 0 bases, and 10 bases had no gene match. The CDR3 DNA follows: TGTGCCAGCAGCGTAGCCCCGACCGGGACAGAGAACTATGGCTACACCTTC. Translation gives CASSVAPTGTENYGYTF.

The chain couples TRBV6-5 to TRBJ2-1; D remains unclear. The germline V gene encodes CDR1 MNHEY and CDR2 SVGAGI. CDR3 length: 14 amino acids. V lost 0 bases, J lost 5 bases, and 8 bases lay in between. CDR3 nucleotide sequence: TGTGCCAGCAGTTACTCGAGGTCAGACAATGAGCAGTTCTTC. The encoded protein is CASSYSRSDNEQFF.

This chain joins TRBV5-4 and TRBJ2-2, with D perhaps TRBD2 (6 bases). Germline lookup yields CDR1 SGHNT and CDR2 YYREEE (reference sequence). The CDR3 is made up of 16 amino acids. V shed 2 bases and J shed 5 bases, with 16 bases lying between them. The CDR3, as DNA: TGTGCCAGCAGCTTCCCGGTGGGCGGGACTACCGGGGAGCTGTTTTTT. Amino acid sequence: CASSFPVGGTTGELFF.

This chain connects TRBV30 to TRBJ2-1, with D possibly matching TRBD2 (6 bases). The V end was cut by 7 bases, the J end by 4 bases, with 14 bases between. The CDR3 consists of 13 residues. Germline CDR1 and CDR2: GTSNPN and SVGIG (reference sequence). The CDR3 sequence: CAFSSGLYNEQFF. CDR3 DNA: TGTGCCTTCTCTTCGGGACTTTACAATGAGCAGTTCTTC. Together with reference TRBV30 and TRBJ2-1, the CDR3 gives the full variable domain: SQTIHQWPATLVQPVGSPLSLECTVEGTSNPNLYWYRQAAGRGLQLLFYSVGIGQISSEVPQNLSASRPQDRQFILSSKKLLLSDSGFYLCAFSSGLYNEQFFGPGTRLTVL.

CDR3 sequence reads: CAWKRGTGNADTQYF. The CDR3 DNA reads as TGTGCCTGGAAGCGGGGGACAGGGAACGCAGATACGCAGTATTTT. V gene TRBV30 combines with J gene TRBJ2-3; tentative D call: TRBD1 (9 bases). Germline V CDR1 and CDR2: GTSNPN, SVGIG (reference sequence). Trimming removed 4 bases from V and 4 bases from J, with 18 bases in between. The CDR3 consists of 15 residues. Variable domain in full (rest from reference TRBV30 and TRBJ2-3): SQTIHQWPATLVQPVGSPLSLECTVEGTSNPNLYWYRQAAGRGLQLLFYSVGIGQISSEVPQNLSASRPQDRQFILSSKKLLLSDSGFYLCAWKRGTGNADTQYFGPGTRLTVL.

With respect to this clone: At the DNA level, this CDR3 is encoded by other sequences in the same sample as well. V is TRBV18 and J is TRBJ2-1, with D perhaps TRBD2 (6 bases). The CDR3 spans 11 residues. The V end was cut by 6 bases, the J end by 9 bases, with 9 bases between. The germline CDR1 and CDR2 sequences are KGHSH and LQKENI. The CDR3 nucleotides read TGTGCCAGCTCCCCCGGGGGTGAGCAGTTCTTC. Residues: CASSPGGEQFF.

CDR3 residues: CASSPSGTQYF. For the CDR3, the DNA is TGTGCCAGCTCACCGTCAGGTACGCAGTATTTT. The J gene is TRBJ2-3, the V gene TRBV18; D gene uncertain. Germline-derived CDR1 and CDR2 are KGHSH and LQKENI. This CDR3 comprises 11 residues. With 3 bases removed from V and 8 bases from J, the gap between germline ends came to 6 bases.

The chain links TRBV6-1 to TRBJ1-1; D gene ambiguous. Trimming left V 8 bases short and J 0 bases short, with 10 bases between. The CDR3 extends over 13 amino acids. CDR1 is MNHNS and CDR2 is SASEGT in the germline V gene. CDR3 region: CASQRGVNTEAFF. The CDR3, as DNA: TGTGCCAGCCAGCGGGGAGTGAACACTGAAGCTTTCTTT.

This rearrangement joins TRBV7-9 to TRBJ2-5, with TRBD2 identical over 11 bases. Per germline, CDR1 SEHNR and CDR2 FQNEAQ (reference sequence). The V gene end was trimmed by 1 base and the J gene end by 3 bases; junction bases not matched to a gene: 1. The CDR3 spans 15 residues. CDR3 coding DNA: TGTGCCAGCAGCTTAGGACTAGCGGGAAAAGAGACCCAGTACTTC. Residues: CASSLGLAGKETQYF. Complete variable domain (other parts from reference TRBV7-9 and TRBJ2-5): DTGVSQNPRHKITKRGQNVTFRCDPISEHNRLYWYRQTLGQGPEFLTYFQNEAQLEKSRLLSDRFSAERPKGSFSTLEIQRTEQGDSAMYLCASSLGLAGKETQYFGPGTRLLVL.

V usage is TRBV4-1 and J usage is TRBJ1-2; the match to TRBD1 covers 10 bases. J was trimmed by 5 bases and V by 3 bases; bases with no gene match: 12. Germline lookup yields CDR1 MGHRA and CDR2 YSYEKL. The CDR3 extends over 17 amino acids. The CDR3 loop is CASSHTGTGADAYGYTF. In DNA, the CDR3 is TGCGCCAGCAGCCATACCGGGACAGGGGCTGATGCATATGGCTACACCTTC.

For the CDR3, the DNA is TGTGCCAGCTCACCGAGCATTGGGGCCGCGAACACTGAAGCTTTCTTT. Protein product: CASSPSIGAANTEAFF. The chain combines TRBV18 with TRBJ1-1, with a tentative D call TRBD1 (5 bases). Germline lookup yields CDR1 KGHSH and CDR2 LQKENI. Trimming left V 3 bases short and J 1 base short, with 15 bases between. The CDR3 is 16 residues long.

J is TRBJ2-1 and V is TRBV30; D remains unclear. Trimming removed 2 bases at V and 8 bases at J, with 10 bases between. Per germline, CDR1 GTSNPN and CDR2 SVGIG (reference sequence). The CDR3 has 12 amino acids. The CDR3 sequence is CAWSPGPDEQFF. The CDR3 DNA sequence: TGTGCCTGGAGTCCAGGCCCGGATGAGCAGTTCTTC.

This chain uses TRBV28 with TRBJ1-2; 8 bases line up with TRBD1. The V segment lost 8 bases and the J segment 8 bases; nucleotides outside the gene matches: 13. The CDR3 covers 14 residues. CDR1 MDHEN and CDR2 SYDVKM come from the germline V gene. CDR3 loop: CASGNADRVGGYTF. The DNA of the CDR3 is TGTGCCAGCGGAAATGCGGACAGGGTGGGCGGCTACACCTTC.

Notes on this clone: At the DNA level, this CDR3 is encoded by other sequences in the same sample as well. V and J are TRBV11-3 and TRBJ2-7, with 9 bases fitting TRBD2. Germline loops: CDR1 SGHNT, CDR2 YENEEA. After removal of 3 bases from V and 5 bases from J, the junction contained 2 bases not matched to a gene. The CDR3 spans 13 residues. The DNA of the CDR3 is TGTGCCAGCAGCTTGGAGCGGGAGGACGAGCAGTACTTC. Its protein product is CASSLEREDEQYF.

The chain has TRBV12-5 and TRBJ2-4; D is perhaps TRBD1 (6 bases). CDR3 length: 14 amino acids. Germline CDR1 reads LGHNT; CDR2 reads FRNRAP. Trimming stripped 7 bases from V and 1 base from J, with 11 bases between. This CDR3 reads CASALDRAKNIQYF. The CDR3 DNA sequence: TGTGCTAGTGCCCTAGACAGGGCCAAAAACATTCAGTACTTC.

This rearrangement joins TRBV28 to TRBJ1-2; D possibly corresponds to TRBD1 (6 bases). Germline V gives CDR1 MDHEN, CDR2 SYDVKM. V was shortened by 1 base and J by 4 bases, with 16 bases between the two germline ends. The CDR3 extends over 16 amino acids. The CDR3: CASSLFAGGQFYGYTF. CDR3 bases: TGTGCCAGCAGTTTATTCGCGGGAGGACAGTTCTATGGCTACACCTTC.

The CDR3 nucleotides read TGTGCCAGCTCACCGGCGGGGATTCACTACGAGCAGTACTTC. As protein: CASSPAGIHYEQYF. This rearrangement joins TRBV18 to TRBJ2-7, with a possible D match to TRBD2 (6 bases). This CDR3 spans 14 amino acids. Trimming stripped 3 bases from V and 3 bases from J, with 12 bases between. Germline loops: CDR1 KGHSH, CDR2 LQKENI.

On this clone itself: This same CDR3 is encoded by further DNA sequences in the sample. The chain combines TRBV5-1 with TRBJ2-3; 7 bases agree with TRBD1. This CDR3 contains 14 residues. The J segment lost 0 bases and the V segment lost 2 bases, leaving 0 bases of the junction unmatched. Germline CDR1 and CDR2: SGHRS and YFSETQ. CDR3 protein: CASSLQGSTDTQYF. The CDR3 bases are TGCGCCAGCAGCTTACAGGGGAGCACAGATACGCAGTATTTT.

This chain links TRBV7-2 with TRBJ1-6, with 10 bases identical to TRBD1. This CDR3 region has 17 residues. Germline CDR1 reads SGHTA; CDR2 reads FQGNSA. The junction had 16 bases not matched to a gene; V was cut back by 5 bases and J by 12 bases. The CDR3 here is CASSATFLGQGMGPLHF. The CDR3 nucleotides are TGTGCCAGCAGCGCCACCTTTTTGGGACAGGGGATGGGACCCCTCCACTTT.

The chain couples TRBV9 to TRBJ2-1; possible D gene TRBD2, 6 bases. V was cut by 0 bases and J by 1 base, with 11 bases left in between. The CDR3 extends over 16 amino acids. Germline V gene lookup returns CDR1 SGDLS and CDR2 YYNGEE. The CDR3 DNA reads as TGTGCCAGCAGCGTAGACGGGAGTAGTTCCTACAATGAGCAGTTCTTC. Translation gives CASSVDGSSSYNEQFF.

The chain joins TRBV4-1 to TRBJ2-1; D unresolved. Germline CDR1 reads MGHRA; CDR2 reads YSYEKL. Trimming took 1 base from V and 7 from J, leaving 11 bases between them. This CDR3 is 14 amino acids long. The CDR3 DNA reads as TGCGCCAGCAGCCAAGTATCAGGTGTGAATGAGCAGTTCTTC. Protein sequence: CASSQVSGVNEQFF.

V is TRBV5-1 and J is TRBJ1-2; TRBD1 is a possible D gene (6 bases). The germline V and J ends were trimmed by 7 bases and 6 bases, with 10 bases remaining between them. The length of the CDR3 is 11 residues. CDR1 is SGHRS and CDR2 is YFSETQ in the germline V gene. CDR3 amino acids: CASLDSHGYTF. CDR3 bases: TGCGCCAGCTTGGACAGCCATGGCTACACCTTC. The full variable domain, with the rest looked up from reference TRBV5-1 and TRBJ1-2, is KAGVTQTPRYLIKTRGQQVTLSCSPISGHRSVSWYQQTPGQGLQFLFEYFSETQRNKGNFPGRFSGRQFSNSRSEMNVSTLELGDSALYLCASLDSHGYTFGSGTRLTVV.